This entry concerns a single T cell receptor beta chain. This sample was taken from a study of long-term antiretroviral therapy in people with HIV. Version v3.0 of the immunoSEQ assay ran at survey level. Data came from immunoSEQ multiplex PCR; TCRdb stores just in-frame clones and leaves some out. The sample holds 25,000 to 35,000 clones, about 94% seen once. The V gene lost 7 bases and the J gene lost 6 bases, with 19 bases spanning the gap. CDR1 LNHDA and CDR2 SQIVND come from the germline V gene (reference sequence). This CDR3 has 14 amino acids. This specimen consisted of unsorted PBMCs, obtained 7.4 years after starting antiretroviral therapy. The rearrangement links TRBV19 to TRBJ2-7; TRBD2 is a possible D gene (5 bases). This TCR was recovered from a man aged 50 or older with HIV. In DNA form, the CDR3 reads TGTGCCAGTACCCGGACCCGAGGAGGACTCGAGCAGTACTTC. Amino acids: CASTRTRGGLEQYF. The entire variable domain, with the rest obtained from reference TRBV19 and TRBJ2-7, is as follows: DGGITQSPKYLFRKEGQNVTLSCEQNLNHDAMYWYRQDPGQGLRLIYYSQIVNDFQKGDIAEGYSVSREKKESFPLTVTSAQKNPTAFYLCASTRTRGGLEQYFGPGTRLTVT.